The sequence of this T cell receptor (beta chain) was determined in a study of regulatory T cells in long-lasting Graves disease. Time point meaning: persistent/refractory GD, antithyroid drugs over 5 years with positive TRAb. PBMCs were the source of the RNA used for TCR sequencing. It was an endocrinology department in Xi'an, China, that provided the patients. The CDR3 covers 15 residues. Germline CDR1 reads LGHDT; CDR2 reads YNNKEL (reference sequence). Trimming removed 6 bases from V and 2 bases from J, with 16 bases in between. Researchers made TCR beta libraries by using iRepertoire HTBI primers and running Arm-PCR on CDR3 regions. TCRdb reprocessed the multiplex PCR reads via MiXCR and lists one record per CDR3 protein. The data hold 420,000 or so distinct CDR3 sequences, with around 22% observed a single time.

This chain uses TRBV3-1 with TRBJ2-5; D is undetermined. This sample comprised peripheral blood mononuclear cells (PBMCs), obtained when the disease was refractory, from a patient treated with antithyroid drugs. This TCR came from a female donor with Graves disease. Here the CDR3 DNA reads TGTGCCAGCAGTGCACCGTCCGGCGGACAAGAGACCCAGTACTTC. Protein product: CASSAPSGGQETQYF.